This TCR beta chain was captured by sequencing in a study of early T cells in non-severe SARS-CoV-2 infection. Study in general: Bulk RNA taken from unsorted whole blood was sequenced, leaving chains unpaired.

This CDR3 has 13 residues. Trimming took off 6 bases at V and 8 bases at J, with 16 bases between the two ends. CDR1 is LGHDT and CDR2 is YNNKEL in the germline V gene (reference sequence). Individual cDNA molecules were tagged with unique molecular identifiers, the study reported. TCRdb re-called the 5' RACE reads with MiXCR, one entry per CDR3 protein. The sample holds 60,000 to 75,000 distinct CDR3 sequences, 3.5% to 6% seen once. The sequence came from an adult who was a healthcare worker with PCR-confirmed SARS-CoV-2 infection or an uninfected control (not recorded which). The donor label of this sample is uncertain. The material was whole blood, obtained at baseline. This chain links TRBV3-1 with TRBJ1-1; D not certain. The CDR3 bases are TGTGCCAGCAGTCGCCGCGGGGTGGGAGAAGCTTTCTTT. It specifies CASSRRGVGEAFF.